This entry lists 32 T cell receptor beta chains sequenced from one sample in a study of CD8+ T cells in alopecia areata. Isolated RNA was reverse transcribed into cDNA used as the sequencing template. Produced via immunoSEQ multiplex PCR; TCRdb's table is partial and in-frame only. The sample consists of some 240,000 clones, under 75% of them appearing once. As for treatment: oral pan-JAK inhibitor, 5-10 mg twice daily. The input for sequencing was CD4+ T cells sorted from blood, taken at week 4, from a patient treated with tofacitinib. The receptor source for this set is a human donor with alopecia areata.

This clone showed up many times. The chain links TRBV2 to TRBJ2-4; tentative D call: TRBD1 (6 bases). The CDR3 contains 14 residues. CDR1 is SNHLY, CDR2 FYNNEI, per germline. V was shortened by 3 bases and J by 10 bases, with 16 bases between the two germline ends. The CDR3 region is CASSEITGPSIQYF. DNA of the CDR3: TGTGCCAGCAGTGAGATAACAGGGCCCTCGATTCAGTACTTC. The whole variable domain, filled in from reference TRBV2 and TRBJ2-4, reads EPEVTQTPSHQVTQMGQEVILRCVPISNHLYFYWYRQILGQKVEFLVSFYNNEISEKSEIFDDQFSVERPDGSNFTLKIRSTKLEDSAMYFCASSEITGPSIQYFGAGTRLSVL.

The chain combines TRBV5-1 with TRBJ2-3; D is unresolved. Germline-derived CDR1 and CDR2 are SGHRS and YFSETQ. Trimming removed 0 bases at V and 4 bases at J, with 9 bases between. The CDR3 runs to 14 residues. CDR3 sequence reads: CASSLASLADTQYF. The CDR3 coding sequence is TGCGCCAGCAGCTTGGCCTCGCTAGCAGATACGCAGTATTTT.

This clone was seen a few times. The chain joins TRBV25-1 to TRBJ1-6; weak D call: TRBD1 (6 bases). Germline V lookup: CDR1 MGHDK, CDR2 SYGVNS. The CDR3 length is 15 residues. V was pared by 6 bases and J by 6 bases, with 15 bases between. The CDR3 DNA is TGTGCCAGCAGAAAAACGGACAGTTCTAATTCACCCCTCCACTTT. Translation gives CASRKTDSSNSPLHF.

The chain couples TRBV30 to TRBJ2-1; 10 positions agree with TRBD1. The CDR3 covers 16 residues. Trimming removed 0 bases from V and 5 bases from J; junction bases left unmatched: 7. Germline CDR1 and CDR2: GTSNPN and SVGIG (reference sequence). DNA of the CDR3: TGTGCCTGGAGTGTACCGGGACAGGGGCGAAACAATGAGCAGTTCTTC. Translating gives CAWSVPGQGRNNEQFF.

The chain carries TRBV6-5 and TRBJ1-5; 7 bases match TRBD1. The CDR3 length is 15 residues. CDR1 MNHEY and CDR2 SVGAGI come from the germline V gene. The V gene end was trimmed by 5 bases and the J gene end by 3 bases; junction bases not matched to a gene: 7. Here the CDR3 reads CASSGRQGDNQPQHF. In DNA, the CDR3 is TGTGCCAGCAGTGGAAGACAGGGCGACAATCAGCCCCAGCATTTT.

The chain carries TRBV4-3 and TRBJ1-1; no firm D call. V lost 0 bases, J lost 4 bases, and 6 bases lay in between. Germline-derived CDR1 and CDR2 are LGHNA and YSLEER. CDR3 length equals 13 residues. The CDR3 spells CASSQDWGTEAFF. In DNA, the CDR3 is TGCGCCAGCAGCCAAGATTGGGGCACTGAAGCTTTCTTT.

This clone has just one count. The chain links TRBV29-1 to TRBJ2-3; TRBD2 might be the D (7 bases). CDR3 length equals 15 residues. Deletions cut 6 bases from V and 2 bases from J, with 18 bases between. Germline V gives CDR1 SQVTM, CDR2 ANQGSEA. CDR3 in amino acids: CSVDHGGGLTDTQYF. The CDR3 bases are TGCAGCGTCGACCATGGGGGGGGGCTCACAGATACGCAGTATTTT.

This rearrangement joins TRBV9 to TRBJ2-3; 8 bases are a match to TRBD1. The length of the CDR3 is 16 residues. V gave up 4 bases and J gave up 2 bases; unmatched junction bases: 9. Germline lookup yields CDR1 SGDLS and CDR2 YYNGEE. CDR3 in DNA: TGTGCCAGCAGCATGACAGGGGCTCGGCCCACAGATACGCAGTATTTT. This encodes CASSMTGARPTDTQYF.

The chain recombines TRBV27 with TRBJ2-4; D remains unclear. V lost 5 bases, J lost 3 bases, and 14 bases lay in between. CDR1 MNHEY and CDR2 SMNVEV come from the germline V gene (reference sequence). The CDR3 consists of 15 residues. The CDR3 loop reads CASSGPFEDKNIQYF. The DNA of the CDR3 is TGTGCCAGCAGTGGCCCGTTCGAGGACAAAAACATTCAGTACTTC.

V usage is TRBV20-1 and J usage is TRBJ2-3; no firm D call. The CDR3 sequence is 11 residues long. Germline CDR1 and CDR2: DFQATT and SNEGSKA (reference sequence). Deletions cut 5 bases from V and 6 bases from J, with 9 bases between. The chain's CDR3 is CSAGSLDTQYF. The CDR3 coding sequence is TGCAGTGCTGGGTCCCTGGATACGCAGTATTTT.

There are a few counts of this clone. DNA of the CDR3: TGCAGCGTTGTATTTGCGGAGGGTACCTACGAGCAGTACTTC. Its translation is CSVVFAEGTYEQYF. The chain couples TRBV29-1 to TRBJ2-7, with a weak D call TRBD2 (6 bases). Germline V lookup: CDR1 SQVTM, CDR2 ANQGSEA. Trimming pared 4 bases from V and 2 bases from J, leaving 15 bases between. The CDR3 contains 14 residues.

The chain uses TRBV27 and TRBJ2-3; tentatively, D is TRBD2 (6 bases). The CDR3 runs 15 residues. The germline V and J ends were trimmed by 6 bases and 7 bases, with 20 bases remaining between them. Germline CDR1 reads MNHEY; CDR2 reads SMNVEV (reference sequence). CDR3 loop: CASRLKRAPPHTQYF. The CDR3 DNA is TGTGCCAGCAGACTAAAGCGGGCCCCCCCGCATACGCAGTATTTT.

The V gene is TRBV30, the J gene TRBJ1-1; D might be TRBD1 (6 bases). V lost 2 bases to trimming and J lost 4 bases, with 11 bases between them. CDR3 length: 13 amino acids. Per germline, CDR1 GTSNPN and CDR2 SVGIG (reference sequence). CDR3 region: CAWSYRTVTEAFF. The DNA of the CDR3 is TGTGCCTGGAGTTACCGGACAGTCACTGAAGCTTTCTTT.

The J gene is TRBJ1-6, the V gene TRBV4-2, with D unclear. The CDR3 contains 14 residues. V lost 4 bases and J 7 bases, leaving 11 bases between the germline ends. CDR1 and CDR2 (germline): LGHNA, YNFKEQ. The CDR3 nucleotides are TGTGCCAGCAGCCTTCCGGCCTCGAATTCACCCCTCCACTTT. Protein product: CASSLPASNSPLHF.

This clone occurred once. This chain uses TRBV25-1 with TRBJ2-1, with 10 bases aligning to TRBD2. This CDR3 is built from 17 residues. V was pared by 8 bases and J by 4 bases, with 14 bases of the junction left unmatched. Germline V lookup: CDR1 MGHDK, CDR2 SYGVNS. CDR3 amino acids: CASRGALAGGGYNEQFF. DNA of the CDR3: TGTGCCAGCCGTGGGGCCTTAGCGGGGGGCGGTTACAATGAGCAGTTCTTC.

This clone was counted once. The chain carries TRBV7-6 and TRBJ2-5, with D perhaps TRBD2 (6 bases). The CDR3 covers 14 residues. From germline, CDR1 is SGHVS and CDR2 FNYEAQ. The V gene lost 3 bases and the J gene lost 0 bases, with 8 bases spanning the gap. The CDR3 here is CASSLRGNQETQYF. The CDR3 DNA reads TGTGCCAGCAGCTTGCGGGGTAACCAAGAGACCCAGTACTTC.

The chain is built from TRBV6-1 and TRBJ2-6; 7 nucleotides agree with TRBD1. V was pared by 6 bases and J by 2 bases, with 4 bases of the junction left unmatched. The CDR3 has 15 residues. Germline V gene data show CDR1 as MNHNS and CDR2 as SASEGT. The CDR3 region is CASRGTGAGANVLTF. CDR3 coding DNA: TGTGCCAGCAGGGGCACAGGGGCTGGGGCCAACGTCCTGACTTTC.

The chain joins TRBV29-1 to TRBJ2-3; the match to TRBD1 covers 8 bases. V lost 7 bases, J lost 2 bases, and 8 bases stayed unmatched. The germline V gene has CDR1 SQVTM and CDR2 ANQGSEA. This CDR3 is 14 amino acids long. The CDR3 sequence is CSEITGGITDTQYF. The CDR3 nucleotides read TGCAGCGAGATAACAGGGGGAATCACAGATACGCAGTATTTT.

This sequence joins TRBV11-3 and TRBJ2-1; D might be TRBD1 (5 bases). The CDR3 is made up of 13 amino acids. V lost 1 base and J 7 bases, leaving 8 bases between the germline ends. Germline CDR1 is SGHNT and CDR2 is YENEEA. Here the CDR3 reads CASSLAGRNEQFF. CDR3 coding DNA: TGTGCCAGCAGCTTAGCAGGGCGGAATGAGCAGTTCTTC.

This clone was picked up a small number of times. This chain's CDR3 is CSVGRDRGDYEQYF. Here the CDR3 DNA reads TGCAGCGTTGGCCGGGACAGGGGTGACTACGAGCAGTACTTC. The chain links TRBV29-1 to TRBJ2-7, with 10 bases aligning to TRBD1. V was pared by 4 bases and J by 3 bases, with 6 bases of the junction left unmatched. Germline V gives CDR1 SQVTM, CDR2 ANQGSEA. The CDR3 sequence is 14 residues long.

V gene TRBV4-3 combines with J gene TRBJ1-2; a weak D match, TRBD1 (6 bases). Deletions cut 0 bases from V and 7 bases from J, with 15 bases between. This CDR3 has 15 residues. Per germline, CDR1 LGHNA and CDR2 YSLEER. The CDR3 spells CASSQDGRGAGGYTF. The DNA of the CDR3 is TGCGCCAGCAGCCAAGATGGACGGGGGGCAGGTGGCTACACCTTC.

V gene TRBV6-5 combines with J gene TRBJ1-2, with 10 bases lining up with TRBD1. CDR3 length: 15 residues. Germline-derived CDR1 and CDR2 are MNHEY and SVGAGI. J lost 7 bases, V lost 0 bases, and 5 bases had no gene match. CDR3 sequence (DNA): TGTGCCAGCAGTTACTCGGGACAGGGGAGGTCTGGCTACACCTTC. This encodes CASSYSGQGRSGYTF.

The gene calls are TRBV4-3 and TRBJ1-6; maybe TRBD1 (5 bases). The germline V gene encodes CDR1 LGHNA and CDR2 YSLEER. V dropped 1 base and J dropped 1 base, with 8 bases sitting between them. The CDR3 is made up of 16 amino acids. The CDR3: CASSQARGSYNSPLHF. The CDR3 DNA follows: TGCGCCAGCAGCCAAGCTAGGGGTTCCTATAATTCACCCCTCCACTTT.

V gene TRBV7-6 combines with J gene TRBJ2-3, with 8 bases that match TRBD2. V lost 1 base and J lost 5; bases outside the gene matches: 5. This CDR3 has 15 residues. Germline loops: CDR1 SGHVS, CDR2 FNYEAQ. The CDR3 DNA sequence: TGTGCCAGCAGCTTAGACGGACTAGCTGTAGATACGCAGTATTTT. Amino acids: CASSLDGLAVDTQYF.

This clone was recorded once. The rearrangement joins TRBV30 to TRBJ1-1; D gene ambiguous. The CDR3 is 11 amino acids. V lost 5 bases, J lost 3 bases, and 7 bases lay in between. Germline CDR1 and CDR2: GTSNPN and SVGIG (reference sequence). The CDR3: CAWLFHTEAFF. CDR3 DNA: TGTGCCTGGCTATTTCACACTGAAGCTTTCTTT.

This clone was seen only a few times. This chain connects TRBV18 to TRBJ1-1; D not resolved. The germline V and J ends were trimmed by 3 bases and 4 bases, with 15 bases remaining between them. There are 15 residues in the CDR3. The V gene's germline CDR1 is KGHSH and CDR2 LQKENI. For the CDR3, the DNA is TGTGCCAGCTCACCTTCGTCCCAATGGGGCACTGAAGCTTTCTTT. It is translated as CASSPSSQWGTEAFF.

Only a few counts were recorded for this clone. The J gene is TRBJ1-6, the V gene TRBV7-2; D ambiguous. Germline V lookup: CDR1 SGHTA, CDR2 FQGNSA. The CDR3 covers 16 residues. Deletions cut 2 bases from V and 7 bases from J, with 15 bases between. The chain's CDR3 is CASSLRADLVNSPLHF. CDR3 nucleotide sequence: TGTGCCAGCAGCTTAAGGGCTGACTTGGTCAATTCACCCCTCCACTTT.

The CDR3 region is CSVEGAVDGYTF. CDR3 in DNA: TGCAGCGTTGAAGGGGCCGTTGATGGCTACACCTTC. V gene TRBV29-1 combines with J gene TRBJ1-2; D not certain. CDR3 length: 12 amino acids. Germline V gene data show CDR1 as SQVTM and CDR2 as ANQGSEA. With 1 base removed from V and 6 bases from J, the gap between germline ends came to 9 bases.

The rearrangement uses TRBV5-1 and TRBJ2-5; the match to TRBD1 covers 8 bases. The CDR3 has 15 amino acids. Germline V gives CDR1 SGHRS, CDR2 YFSETQ. With 2 bases clipped from V and 0 bases from J, the junction kept 3 bases outside the gene matches. CDR3 DNA: TGCGCCAGCAGCTTAAGACAGGGGTACCAAGAGACCCAGTACTTC. It yields the protein CASSLRQGYQETQYF.

This chain joins TRBV5-1 and TRBJ2-4, with TRBD2 identical over 9 bases. The CDR3 is 14 amino acids. The V gene's germline CDR1 is SGHRS and CDR2 YFSETQ. The J segment lost 7 bases and the V segment lost 3 bases, leaving 5 bases of the junction unmatched. CDR3 sequence reads: CASSSGTSRNIQYF. CDR3 DNA: TGCGCCAGCAGCTCCGGGACTAGCCGCAACATTCAGTACTTC.

This clone has just a few counts. This rearrangement joins TRBV11-2 to TRBJ1-1; D is undetermined. CDR1 SGHAT and CDR2 FQNNGV come from the germline V gene. The CDR3 spans 12 residues. The ends were cut back, 4 bases at V and 9 bases at J, with 12 bases in the middle. In DNA, the CDR3 is TGTGCCAGCAGCTCCTCCGGGTGGCAAGCTTTCTTT. Translation: CASSSSGWQAFF.

DNA of the CDR3: TGTGCCTGGAGGCAGGGGTTGGGAAACATTCAGTACTTC. This encodes CAWRQGLGNIQYF. V is TRBV30 and J is TRBJ2-4; possible D gene TRBD1, 6 bases. The length of the CDR3 is 13 residues. Trimming removed 3 bases at V and 6 bases at J, with 12 bases between. Germline V gene sequence: CDR1 GTSNPN, CDR2 SVGIG (reference sequence).